This TCR beta chain was retrieved from a study of T-cell memory formation after mild COVID-19. TCRdb processed the 5' RACE reads anew with MiXCR; each CDR3 protein has one entry. The data show 100,000 to 150,000 distinct CDR3 sequences, about a sixth seen once. The germline gives CDR1 SGHRS, CDR2 YFSETQ. CDR3 size: 16 residues. Trimming removed 5 bases at V and 0 bases at J, with 12 bases between. This receptor was identified in a man between 18 and 29 years old who had mild COVID-19 (a few samples of this study predate the infection). Cell type and time point are not known. This chain uses TRBV5-1 with TRBJ1-6, with D possibly being TRBD1 (6 bases). The sequenced sample was PBMCs or a T cell subset sorted from them (not recorded which). This chain's CDR3 is CASRRQVDSYNSPLHF. The CDR3 nucleotides are TGCGCCAGCAGAAGACAGGTTGACTCCTATAATTCACCCCTCCACTTT.